This T cell receptor (beta chain) was recovered during a study of beta chain features in type 1 diabetes. Study information: Similarity in age, gender and cell yields was seen between patients and healthy donors. Study findings and constraints: Across all four CD4+ subsets, people with type 1 diabetes showed modestly shorter TCRB CDR3s.

TCRB transcripts that were expressed got sequenced, as all of the isolated RNA had been reverse transcribed. Naive, central memory and regulatory T cell samples yielded approximately 3.3 million reads on average. Repertoires were generated with immunoSEQ multiplex PCR, while TCRdb's copy carries only in-frame clones and drops some. The repertoire consists of 200,000 to 250,000 clones, with around 14% occurring once and the leading ten covering approximately 0.02%. Via the markers CD45RO/CCR7/CD25/CD127/CD95/CD27, stem cell-like memory, regulatory, central memory and naive CD4+ cells were sorted. With respect to this clone: Its cognate antigen is unknown.

Germline loops: CDR1 GTSNPN, CDR2 SVGIG (reference sequence). Trimming at V came to 4 bases and at J to 4 bases, leaving 5 bases not matched to a gene. There are 14 residues in the CDR3. What was sequenced was naive CD4+ T cells from blood. This receptor was taken from a man aged 30 to 39 with type 1 diabetes. The chain joins TRBV30 to TRBJ1-5, with TRBD1 matching 9 bases. This CDR3 reads CAWTPGTGNQPQHF. As DNA, the CDR3 is TGTGCCTGGACTCCCGGGACAGGGAATCAGCCCCAGCATTTT.